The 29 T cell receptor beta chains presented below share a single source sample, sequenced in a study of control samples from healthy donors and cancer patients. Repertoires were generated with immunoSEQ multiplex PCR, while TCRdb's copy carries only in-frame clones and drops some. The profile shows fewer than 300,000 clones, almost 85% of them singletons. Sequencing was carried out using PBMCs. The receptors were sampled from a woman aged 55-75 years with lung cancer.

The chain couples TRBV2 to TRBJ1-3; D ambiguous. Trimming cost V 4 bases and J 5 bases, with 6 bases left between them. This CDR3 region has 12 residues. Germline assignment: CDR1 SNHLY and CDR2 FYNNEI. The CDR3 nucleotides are TGTGCCAGCAGTGGGACCCGAAACACCATATATTTT. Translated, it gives CASSGTRNTIYF.

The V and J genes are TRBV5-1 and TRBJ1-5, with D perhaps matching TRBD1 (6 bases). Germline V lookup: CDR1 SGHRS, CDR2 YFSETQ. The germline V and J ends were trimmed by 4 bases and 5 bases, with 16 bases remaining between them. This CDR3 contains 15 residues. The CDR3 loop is CASSLGHWPDQPQHF. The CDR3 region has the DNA TGCGCCAGCAGCCTGGGACACTGGCCCGATCAGCCCCAGCATTTT.

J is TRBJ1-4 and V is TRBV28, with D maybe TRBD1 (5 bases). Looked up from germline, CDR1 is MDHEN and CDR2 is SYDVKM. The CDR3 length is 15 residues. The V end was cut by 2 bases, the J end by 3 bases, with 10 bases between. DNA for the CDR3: TGTGCCAGCAGTTTAATGGGGGGGGCTAATGAAAAACTGTTTTTT. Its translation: CASSLMGGANEKLFF.

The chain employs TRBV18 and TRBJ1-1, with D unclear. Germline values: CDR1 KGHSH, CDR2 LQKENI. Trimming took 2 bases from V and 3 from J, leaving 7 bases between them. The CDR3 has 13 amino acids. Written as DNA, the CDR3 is TGTGCCAGCTCACCATCTGAGGACACTGAAGCTTTCTTT. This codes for CASSPSEDTEAFF.

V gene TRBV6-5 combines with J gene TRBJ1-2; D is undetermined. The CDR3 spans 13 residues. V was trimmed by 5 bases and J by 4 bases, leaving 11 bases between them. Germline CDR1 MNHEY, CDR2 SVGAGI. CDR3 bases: TGTGCCAGCAGTCTAGGACCGTTCTATGGCTACACCTTC. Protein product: CASSLGPFYGYTF.

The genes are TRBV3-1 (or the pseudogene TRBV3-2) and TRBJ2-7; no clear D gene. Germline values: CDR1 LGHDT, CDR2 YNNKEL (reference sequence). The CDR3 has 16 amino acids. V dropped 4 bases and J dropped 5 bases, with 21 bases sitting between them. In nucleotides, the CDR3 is TGTGCCAGCAGCCCCTGGGCCGAATCGGTGGTACACGAGCAGTACTTC. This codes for CASSPWAESVVHEQYF.

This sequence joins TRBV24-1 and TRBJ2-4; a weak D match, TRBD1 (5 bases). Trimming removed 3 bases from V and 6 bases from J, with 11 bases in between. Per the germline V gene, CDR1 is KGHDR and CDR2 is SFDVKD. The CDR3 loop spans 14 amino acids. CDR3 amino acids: CATSDPRGSNIQYF. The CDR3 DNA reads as TGTGCCACCAGTGATCCAAGGGGATCAAACATTCAGTACTTC.

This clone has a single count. The CDR3 loop is CASSVAGAGNNEQFF. The DNA for the CDR3 is TGTGCCAGCAGCGTAGCGGGAGCTGGAAACAATGAGCAGTTCTTC. The gene calls are TRBV9 and TRBJ2-1; D is perhaps TRBD2 (6 bases). Trimming took off 0 bases at V and 5 bases at J, with 12 bases between the two ends. The CDR3 is 15 amino acids. The germline gives CDR1 SGDLS, CDR2 YYNGEE.

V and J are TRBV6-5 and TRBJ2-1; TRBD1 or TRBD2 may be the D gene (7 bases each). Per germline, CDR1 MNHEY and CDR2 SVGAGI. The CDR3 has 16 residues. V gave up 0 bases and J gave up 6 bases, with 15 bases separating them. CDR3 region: CASSYSGRGGSNEQFF. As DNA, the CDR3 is TGTGCCAGCAGTTACTCAGGCAGGGGGGGGAGCAATGAGCAGTTCTTC.

CDR3 residues: CASSGGNMNTEAFF. The CDR3 nucleotides are TGTGCCAGCAGCGGGGGGAACATGAACACTGAAGCTTTCTTT. This chain uses TRBV5-4 with TRBJ1-1; a possible D gene is TRBD1 (5 bases). The V end lost 4 bases, the J end lost 0 bases, and 10 bases lay between the germline ends. Germline V gene lookup returns CDR1 SGHNT and CDR2 YYREEE (reference sequence). CDR3 length: 14 amino acids.

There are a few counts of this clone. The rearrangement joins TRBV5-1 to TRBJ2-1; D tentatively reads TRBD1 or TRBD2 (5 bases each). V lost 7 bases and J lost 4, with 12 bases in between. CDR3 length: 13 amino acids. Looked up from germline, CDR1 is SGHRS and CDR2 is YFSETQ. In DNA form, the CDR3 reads TGCGCCAGCGTGGGACCAGGGTACAATGAGCAGTTCTTC. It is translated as CASVGPGYNEQFF.

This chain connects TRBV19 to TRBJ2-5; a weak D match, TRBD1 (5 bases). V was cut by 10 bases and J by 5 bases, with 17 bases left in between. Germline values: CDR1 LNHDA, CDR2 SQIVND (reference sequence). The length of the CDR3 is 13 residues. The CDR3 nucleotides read TGTGCCACCATGGGATGGGGCATGGAGACCCAGTACTTC. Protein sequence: CATMGWGMETQYF.

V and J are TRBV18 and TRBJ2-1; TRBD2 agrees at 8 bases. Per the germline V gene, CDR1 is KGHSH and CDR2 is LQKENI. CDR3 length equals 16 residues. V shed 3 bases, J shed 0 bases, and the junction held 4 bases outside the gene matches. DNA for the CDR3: TGTGCCAGCTCACCTGCTAGCGGGCGCTCCTACAATGAGCAGTTCTTC. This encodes CASSPASGRSYNEQFF.

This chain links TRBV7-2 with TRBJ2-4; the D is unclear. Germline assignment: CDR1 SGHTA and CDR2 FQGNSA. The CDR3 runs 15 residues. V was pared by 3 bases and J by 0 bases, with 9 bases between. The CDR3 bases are TGTGCCAGCAGCTTCCGACGGTTAGCCAAAAACATTCAGTACTTC. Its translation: CASSFRRLAKNIQYF.

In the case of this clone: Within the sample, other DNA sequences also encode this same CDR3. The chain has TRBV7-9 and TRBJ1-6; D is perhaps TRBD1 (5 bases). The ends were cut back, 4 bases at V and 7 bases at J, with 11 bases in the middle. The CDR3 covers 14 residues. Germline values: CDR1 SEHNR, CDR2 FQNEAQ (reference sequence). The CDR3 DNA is TGTGCCAGCAGCTCGCAGGGTGGCAATTCACCCCTCCACTTT. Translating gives CASSSQGGNSPLHF.

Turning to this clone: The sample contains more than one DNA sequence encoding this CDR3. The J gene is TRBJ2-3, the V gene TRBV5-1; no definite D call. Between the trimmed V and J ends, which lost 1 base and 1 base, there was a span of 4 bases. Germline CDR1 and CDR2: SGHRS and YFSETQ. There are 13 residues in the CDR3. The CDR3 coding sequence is TGCGCCAGCAGCTTGAGTGGCACAGATACGCAGTATTTT. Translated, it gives CASSLSGTDTQYF.

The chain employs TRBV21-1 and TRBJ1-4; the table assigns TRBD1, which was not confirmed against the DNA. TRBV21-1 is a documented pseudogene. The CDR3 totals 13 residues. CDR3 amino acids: CASSNRGNEKLFF. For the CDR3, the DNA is TGTGCCAGCAGCAACAGGGGCAATGAAAAACTGTTTTTT.

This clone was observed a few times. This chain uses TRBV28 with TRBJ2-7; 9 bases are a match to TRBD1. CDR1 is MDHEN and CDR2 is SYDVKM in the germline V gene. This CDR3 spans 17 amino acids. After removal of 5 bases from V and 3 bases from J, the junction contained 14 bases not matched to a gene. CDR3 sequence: CASSATLGQGSFYEQYF. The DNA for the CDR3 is TGTGCCAGCAGTGCCACGTTAGGACAGGGGTCCTTCTACGAGCAGTACTTC.

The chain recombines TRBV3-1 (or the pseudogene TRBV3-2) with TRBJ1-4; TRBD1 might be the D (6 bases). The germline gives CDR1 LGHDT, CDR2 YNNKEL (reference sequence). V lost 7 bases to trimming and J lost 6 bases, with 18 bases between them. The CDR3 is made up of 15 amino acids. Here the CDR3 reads CASTKGGTSYEKLFF. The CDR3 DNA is TGTGCCAGCACCAAAGGGGGGACGAGTTATGAAAAACTGTTTTTT.

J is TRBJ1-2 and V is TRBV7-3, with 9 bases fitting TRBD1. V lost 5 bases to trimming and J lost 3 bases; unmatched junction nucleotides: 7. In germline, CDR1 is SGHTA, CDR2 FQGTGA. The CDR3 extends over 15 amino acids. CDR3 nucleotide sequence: TGTGCCAGCAGCGAACAGGGGGCCCCTTACTATGGCTACACCTTC. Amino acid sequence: CASSEQGAPYYGYTF. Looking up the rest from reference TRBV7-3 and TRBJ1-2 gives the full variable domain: GAGVSQTPSNKVTEKGKYVELRCDPISGHTALYWYRQSLGQGPEFLIYFQGTGAADDSGLPNDRFFAVRPEGSVSTLKIQRTERGDSAVYLCASSEQGAPYYGYTFGSGTRLTVV.

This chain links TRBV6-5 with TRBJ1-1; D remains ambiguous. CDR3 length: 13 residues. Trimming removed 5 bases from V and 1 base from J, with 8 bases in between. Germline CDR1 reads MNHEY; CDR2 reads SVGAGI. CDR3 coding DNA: TGTGCCAGCAGTCACAACACGAACACTGAAGCTTTCTTT. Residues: CASSHNTNTEAFF.

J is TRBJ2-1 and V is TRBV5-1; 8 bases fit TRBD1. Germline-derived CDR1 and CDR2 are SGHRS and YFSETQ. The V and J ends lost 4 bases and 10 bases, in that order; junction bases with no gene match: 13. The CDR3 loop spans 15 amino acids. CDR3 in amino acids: CASSHGGQAVGEQFF. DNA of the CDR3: TGCGCCAGCAGCCACGGGGGACAGGCGGTAGGGGAGCAGTTCTTC.

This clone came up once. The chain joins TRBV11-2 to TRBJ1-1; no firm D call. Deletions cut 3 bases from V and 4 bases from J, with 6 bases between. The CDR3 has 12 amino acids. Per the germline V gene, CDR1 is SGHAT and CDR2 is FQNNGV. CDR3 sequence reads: CASSFGSTEAFF. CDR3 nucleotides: TGTGCCAGCAGCTTCGGGTCCACTGAAGCTTTCTTT.

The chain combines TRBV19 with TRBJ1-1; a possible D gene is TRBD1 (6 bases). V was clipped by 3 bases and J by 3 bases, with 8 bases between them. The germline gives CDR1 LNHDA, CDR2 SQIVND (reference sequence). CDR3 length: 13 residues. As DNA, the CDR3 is TGTGCCAGTAGTATTCACAGGGACACTGAAGCTTTCTTT. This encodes CASSIHRDTEAFF.

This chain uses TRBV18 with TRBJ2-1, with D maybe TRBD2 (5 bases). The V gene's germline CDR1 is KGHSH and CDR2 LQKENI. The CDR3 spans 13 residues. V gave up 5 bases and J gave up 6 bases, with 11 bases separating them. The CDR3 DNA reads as TGTGCCAGCTCAGGGAGATTAGTCAATGAGCAGTTCTTC. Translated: CASSGRLVNEQFF.

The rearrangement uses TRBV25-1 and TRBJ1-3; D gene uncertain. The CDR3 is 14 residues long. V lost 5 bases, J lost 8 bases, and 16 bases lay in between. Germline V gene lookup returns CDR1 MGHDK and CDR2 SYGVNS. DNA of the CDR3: TGTGCCAGCAGTCCCATGGAGGCGGTCGACACCATATATTTT. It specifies CASSPMEAVDTIYF.

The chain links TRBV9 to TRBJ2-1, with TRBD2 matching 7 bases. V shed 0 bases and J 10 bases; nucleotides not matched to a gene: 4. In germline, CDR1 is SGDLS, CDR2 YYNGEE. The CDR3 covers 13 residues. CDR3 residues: CASSVGGSGEQFF. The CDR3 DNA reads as TGTGCCAGCAGCGTAGGGGGTAGCGGGGAGCAGTTCTTC.

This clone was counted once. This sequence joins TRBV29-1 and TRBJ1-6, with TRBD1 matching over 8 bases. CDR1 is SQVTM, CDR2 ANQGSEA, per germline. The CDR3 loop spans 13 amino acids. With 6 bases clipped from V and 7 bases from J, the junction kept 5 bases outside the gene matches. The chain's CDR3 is CSVGQEINSPLHF. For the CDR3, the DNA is TGCAGCGTGGGACAGGAGATAAATTCACCCCTCCACTTT. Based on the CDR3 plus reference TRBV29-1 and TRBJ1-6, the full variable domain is SAVISQKPSRDICQRGTSLTIQCQVDSQVTMMFWYRQQPGQSLTLIATANQGSEATYESGFVIDKFPISRPNLTFSTLTVSNMSPEDSSIYLCSVGQEINSPLHFGNGTRLTVT.

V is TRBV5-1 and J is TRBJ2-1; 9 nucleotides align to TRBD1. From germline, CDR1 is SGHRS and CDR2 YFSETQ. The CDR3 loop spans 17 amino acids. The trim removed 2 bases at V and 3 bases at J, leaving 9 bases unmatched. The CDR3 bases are TGCGCCAGCAGCTTACAACAGGGGGCGAGCGGCTACAATGAGCAGTTCTTC. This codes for CASSLQQGASGYNEQFF. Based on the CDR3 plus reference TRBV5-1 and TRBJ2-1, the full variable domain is KAGVTQTPRYLIKTRGQQVTLSCSPISGHRSVSWYQQTPGQGLQFLFEYFSETQRNKGNFPGRFSGRQFSNSRSEMNVSTLELGDSALYLCASSLQQGASGYNEQFFGPGTRLTVL.